This T cell receptor beta chain was identified during a study of control samples from healthy donors and cancer patients. TCRdb keeps only in-frame clones here, not all; method: immunoSEQ multiplex PCR. The repertoire has 70,000 to 85,000 clones, about 79% of them found once; the top ten carry approximately 10%. The V gene end was trimmed by 6 bases and the J gene end by 8 bases; junction bases not matched to a gene: 19. The germline V gene encodes CDR1 SGHNT and CDR2 YYREEE (reference sequence). The CDR3 length is 16 residues. The chain uses TRBV5-4 and TRBJ1-2; 7 bases match TRBD1. The sequence was collected from a man between 60 and 75 years old with head and neck cancer. What was sequenced was PBMCs. The CDR3 is CASTLGGEGGAGGYTF. The CDR3 nucleotides are TGTGCCAGCACCCTTGGAGGAGAAGGGGGCGCTGGAGGCTACACCTTC.